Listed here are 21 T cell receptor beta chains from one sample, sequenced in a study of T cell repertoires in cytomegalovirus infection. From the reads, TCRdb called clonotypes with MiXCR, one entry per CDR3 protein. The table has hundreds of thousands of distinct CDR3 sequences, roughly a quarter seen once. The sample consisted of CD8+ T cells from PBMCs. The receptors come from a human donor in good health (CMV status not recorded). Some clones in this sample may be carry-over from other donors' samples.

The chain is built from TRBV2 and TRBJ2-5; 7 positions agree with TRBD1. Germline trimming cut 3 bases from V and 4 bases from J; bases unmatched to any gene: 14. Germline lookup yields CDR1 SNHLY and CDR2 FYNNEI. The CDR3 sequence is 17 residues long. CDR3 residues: CASSDFDRDSIAETQYF. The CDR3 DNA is TGTGCCAGCAGTGACTTCGACAGGGATAGCATCGCAGAGACCCAGTACTTC. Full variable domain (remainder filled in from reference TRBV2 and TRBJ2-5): EPEVTQTPSHQVTQMGQEVILRCVPISNHLYFYWYRQILGQKVEFLVSFYNNEISEKSEIFDDQFSVERPDGSNFTLKIRSTKLEDSAMYFCASSDFDRDSIAETQYFGPGTRLLVL.

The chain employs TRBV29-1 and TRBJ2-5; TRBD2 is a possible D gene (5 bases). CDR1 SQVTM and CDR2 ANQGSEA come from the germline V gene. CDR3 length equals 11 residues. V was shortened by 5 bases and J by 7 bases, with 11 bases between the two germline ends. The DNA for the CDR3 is TGCAGCGTTAAGGGAGAGGGGACCCAGTACTTC. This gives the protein CSVKGEGTQYF.

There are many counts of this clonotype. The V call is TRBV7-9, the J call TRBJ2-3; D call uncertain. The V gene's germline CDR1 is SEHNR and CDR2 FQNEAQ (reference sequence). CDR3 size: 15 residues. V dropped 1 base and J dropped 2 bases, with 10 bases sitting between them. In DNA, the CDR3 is TGTGCCAGCAGCTTAGAAGGACGGTACACAGATACGCAGTATTTT. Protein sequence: CASSLEGRYTDTQYF.

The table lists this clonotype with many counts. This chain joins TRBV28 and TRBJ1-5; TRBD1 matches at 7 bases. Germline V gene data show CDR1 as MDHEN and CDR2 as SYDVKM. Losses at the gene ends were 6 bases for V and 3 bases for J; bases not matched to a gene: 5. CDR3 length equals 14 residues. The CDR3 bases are TGTGCCAGCAGCCATGACAGGGTCAATCAGCCCCAGCATTTT. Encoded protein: CASSHDRVNQPQHF.

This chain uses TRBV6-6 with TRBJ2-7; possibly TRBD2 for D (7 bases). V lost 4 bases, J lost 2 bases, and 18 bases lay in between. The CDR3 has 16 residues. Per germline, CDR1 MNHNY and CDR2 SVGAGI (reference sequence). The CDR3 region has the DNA TGTGCCAGCAGTTCCCTTAGGGGGGGTTCTACCTACGAGCAGTACTTC. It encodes CASSSLRGGSTYEQYF.

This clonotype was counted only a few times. As DNA, the CDR3 is TGCAGTGCTAGAGGGGCAGGTCAGCCCCAGCATTTT. It is translated as CSARGAGQPQHF. The V gene is TRBV20-1, the J gene TRBJ1-5; D is undetermined. Between the trimmed V and J ends, which lost 1 base and 6 bases, there was a span of 7 bases. The germline CDR1 and CDR2 sequences are DFQATT and SNEGSKA (reference sequence). The CDR3 is 12 amino acids.

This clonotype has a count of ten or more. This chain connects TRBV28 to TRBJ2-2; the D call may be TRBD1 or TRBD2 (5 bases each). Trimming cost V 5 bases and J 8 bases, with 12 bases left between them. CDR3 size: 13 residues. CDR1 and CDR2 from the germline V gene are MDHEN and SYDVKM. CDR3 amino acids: CASSTRGAGELFF. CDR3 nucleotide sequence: TGTGCCAGCAGTACACGGGGCGCAGGGGAGCTGTTTTTT.

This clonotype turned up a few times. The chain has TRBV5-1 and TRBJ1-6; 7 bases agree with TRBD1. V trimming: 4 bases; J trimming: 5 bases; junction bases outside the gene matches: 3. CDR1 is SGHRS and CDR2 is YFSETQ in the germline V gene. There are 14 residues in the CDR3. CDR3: CASSAGTDNSPLHF. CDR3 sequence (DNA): TGCGCCAGCAGCGCCGGGACAGATAATTCACCCCTCCACTTT.

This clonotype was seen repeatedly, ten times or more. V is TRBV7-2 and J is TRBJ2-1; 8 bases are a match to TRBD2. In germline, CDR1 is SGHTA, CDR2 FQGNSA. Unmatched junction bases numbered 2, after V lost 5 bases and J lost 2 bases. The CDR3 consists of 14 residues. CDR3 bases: TGTGCCAGCAGCACGGGGGGGACCTACAATGAGCAGTTCTTC. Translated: CASSTGGTYNEQFF. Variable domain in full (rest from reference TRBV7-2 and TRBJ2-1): GAGVSQSPSNKVTEKGKDVELRCDPISGHTALYWYRQSLGQGLEFLIYFQGNSAPDKSGLPSDRFSAERTGGSVSTLTIQRTQQEDSAVYLCASSTGGTYNEQFFGPGTRLTVL.

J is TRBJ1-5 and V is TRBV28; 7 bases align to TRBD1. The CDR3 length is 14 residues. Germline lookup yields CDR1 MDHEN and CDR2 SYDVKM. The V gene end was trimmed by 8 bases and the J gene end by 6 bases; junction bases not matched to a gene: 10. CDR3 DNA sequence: TGTGCCAGCCCTCCAGGGGGAGTAAGTCAGCCCCAGCATTTT. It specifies CASPPGGVSQPQHF.

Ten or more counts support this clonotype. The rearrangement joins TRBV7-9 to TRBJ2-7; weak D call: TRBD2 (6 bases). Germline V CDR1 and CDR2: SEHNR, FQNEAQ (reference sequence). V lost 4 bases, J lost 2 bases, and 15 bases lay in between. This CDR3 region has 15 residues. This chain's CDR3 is CASSSSRDFPYEQYV. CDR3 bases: TGTGCCAGCAGCTCGTCCCGGGACTTCCCCTACGAGCAGTACGTC.

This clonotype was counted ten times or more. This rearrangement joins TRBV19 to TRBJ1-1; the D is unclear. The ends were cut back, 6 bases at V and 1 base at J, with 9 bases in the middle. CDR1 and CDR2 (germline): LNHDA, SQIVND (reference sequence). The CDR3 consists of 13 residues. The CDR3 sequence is CASSIHGNTEAFF. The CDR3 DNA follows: TGTGCCAGTAGCATACACGGGAACACTGAAGCTTTCTTT.

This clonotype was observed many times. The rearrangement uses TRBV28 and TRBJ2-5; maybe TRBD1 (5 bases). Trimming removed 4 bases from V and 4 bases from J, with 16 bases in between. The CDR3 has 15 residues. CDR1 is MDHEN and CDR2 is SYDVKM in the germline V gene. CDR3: CASSSLNRPGETQYF. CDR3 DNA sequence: TGTGCCAGCAGTTCCCTTAACAGGCCAGGAGAGACCCAGTACTTC.

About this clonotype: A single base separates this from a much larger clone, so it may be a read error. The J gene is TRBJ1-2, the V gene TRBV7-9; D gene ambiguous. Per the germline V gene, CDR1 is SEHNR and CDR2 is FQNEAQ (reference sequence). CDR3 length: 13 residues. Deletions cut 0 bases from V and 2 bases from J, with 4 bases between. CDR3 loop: CASSLARNYGYTF. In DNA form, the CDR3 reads TGTGCCAGCAGCTTAGCCAGGAACTATGGCTACACCTTC.

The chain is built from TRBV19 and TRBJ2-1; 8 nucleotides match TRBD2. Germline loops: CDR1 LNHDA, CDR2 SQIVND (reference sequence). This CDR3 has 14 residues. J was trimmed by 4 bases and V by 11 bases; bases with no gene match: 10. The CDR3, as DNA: TGTGCCTCCGCCGGGGGGGACGTGTACAATGAGCAGTTCTTC. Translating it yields CASAGGDVYNEQFF.

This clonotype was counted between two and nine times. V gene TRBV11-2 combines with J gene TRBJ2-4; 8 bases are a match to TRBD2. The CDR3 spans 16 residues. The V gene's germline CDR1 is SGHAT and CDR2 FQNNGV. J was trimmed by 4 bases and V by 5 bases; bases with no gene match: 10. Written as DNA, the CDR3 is TGTGCCAGCAGCCCAAACTTAGGCGGGGGGAAAAACATTCAGTACTTC. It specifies CASSPNLGGGKNIQYF.

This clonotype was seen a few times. CDR3 in DNA: TGTGCCAGTAGTGGAGGAGGGTTTTGGACTGAAGCTTTCTTT. Encoded protein: CASSGGGFWTEAFF. The genes are TRBV19 and TRBJ1-1; D ambiguous. CDR1 is LNHDA, CDR2 SQIVND, per germline (reference sequence). V was trimmed by 5 bases and J by 5 bases, leaving 15 bases between them. This CDR3 contains 14 residues.

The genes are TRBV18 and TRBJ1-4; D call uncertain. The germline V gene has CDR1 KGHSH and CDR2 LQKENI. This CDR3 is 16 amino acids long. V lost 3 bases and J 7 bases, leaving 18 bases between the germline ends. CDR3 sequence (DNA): TGTGCCAGCTCACCGGCAAGGCGCGACGCTACTGAAAAACTGTTTTTT. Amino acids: CASSPARRDATEKLFF.

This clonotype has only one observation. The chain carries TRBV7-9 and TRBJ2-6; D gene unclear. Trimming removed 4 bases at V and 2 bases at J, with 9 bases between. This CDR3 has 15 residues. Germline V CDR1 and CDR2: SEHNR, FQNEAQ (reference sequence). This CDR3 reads CASSSGQAGANVLTF. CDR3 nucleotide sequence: TGTGCCAGCAGCTCCGGGCAGGCTGGGGCCAACGTCCTGACTTTC.

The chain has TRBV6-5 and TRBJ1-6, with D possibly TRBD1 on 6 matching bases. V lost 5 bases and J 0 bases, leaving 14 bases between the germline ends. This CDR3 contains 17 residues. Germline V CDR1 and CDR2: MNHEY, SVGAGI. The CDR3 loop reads CASSQTRDISYNSPLHF. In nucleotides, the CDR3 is TGTGCCAGCAGTCAAACCAGGGACATCTCCTATAATTCACCCCTCCACTTT.

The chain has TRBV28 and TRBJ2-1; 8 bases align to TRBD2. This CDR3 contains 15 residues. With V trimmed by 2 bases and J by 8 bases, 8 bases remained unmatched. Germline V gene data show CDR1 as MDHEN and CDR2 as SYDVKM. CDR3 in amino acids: CASSLPGGGLHEQFF. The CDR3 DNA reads TGTGCCAGCAGTTTACCGGGGGGGGGCTTGCATGAGCAGTTCTTC.